A single sample is the source of the 6 T cell receptor beta chains below, sequenced in a study of blood T cell repertoires in COVID-19. Here immunoSEQ multiplex PCR was the method, and the copy in TCRdb shows in-frame clones only, minus some. The sample lists 150,000 or so clones, around 80% occurring once. The sequencing sample was made of PBMCs or T cells enriched from blood (not recorded which). Receptor source: a man aged 35 to 55 who had recovered from COVID-19.

The V call is TRBV5-4, the J call TRBJ1-2, with D perhaps matching TRBD1 (6 bases). The CDR3 is made up of 16 amino acids. V was cut by 3 bases and J by 4 bases, with 19 bases left in between. Germline assignment: CDR1 SGHNT and CDR2 YYREEE (reference sequence). CDR3 loop: CASSSLGGGLGYGYTF. CDR3 nucleotides: TGTGCCAGCAGCTCCCTCGGCGGGGGCTTGGGCTATGGCTACACCTTC.

The gene calls are TRBV24-1 and TRBJ1-4; possibly TRBD1 for D (5 bases). The CDR3 consists of 16 residues. Germline-derived CDR1 and CDR2 are KGHDR and SFDVKD. V was trimmed by 2 bases and J by 0 bases, leaving 9 bases between them. The CDR3 loop is CATSDSTDATNEKLFF. CDR3 coding DNA: TGTGCCACCAGTGATTCGACAGATGCAACTAATGAAAAACTGTTTTTT.

The chain recombines TRBV5-8 with TRBJ1-2, with D tentatively TRBD1 (6 bases). Germline V lookup: CDR1 SGHTS, CDR2 YDEGEE. The V gene lost 2 bases and the J gene lost 8 bases, with 13 bases spanning the gap. This CDR3 is 13 amino acids long. In nucleotides, the CDR3 is TGTGCCAGCAGCTTTACAGGGTCACGGGGCTACACCTTC. Its protein is CASSFTGSRGYTF.

V is TRBV19 and J is TRBJ2-3; no firm D call. The germline CDR1 and CDR2 sequences are LNHDA and SQIVND (reference sequence). Trimming removed 3 bases at V and 4 bases at J, with 8 bases between. There are 13 residues in the CDR3. CDR3 protein: CASSMISSDTQYF. The CDR3 nucleotides read TGTGCCAGTAGTATGATTAGCTCAGATACGCAGTATTTT. The variable domain in full, completed from reference TRBV19 and TRBJ2-3, reads DGGITQSPKYLFRKEGQNVTLSCEQNLNHDAMYWYRQDPGQGLRLIYYSQIVNDFQKGDIAEGYSVSREKKESFPLTVTSAQKNPTAFYLCASSMISSDTQYFGPGTRLTVL.

V and J are TRBV5-4 and TRBJ1-3; D may be TRBD1 (5 bases). Trimming stripped 5 bases from V and 2 bases from J, with 11 bases between. CDR3 length: 14 residues. Germline lookup yields CDR1 SGHNT and CDR2 YYREEE (reference sequence). DNA of the CDR3: TGTGCCAGCAGGAACGGCAGGGCTGGAAACACCATATATTTT. Translating gives CASRNGRAGNTIYF.

V usage is TRBV9 and J usage is TRBJ1-1, with D perhaps matching TRBD1 (5 bases). The germline V and J ends were trimmed by 2 bases and 8 bases, with 13 bases remaining between them. CDR1 is SGDLS and CDR2 is YYNGEE in the germline V gene. This CDR3 contains 13 residues. For the CDR3, the DNA is TGTGCCAGCAGCGTTGGGGGGGGAAGCGAAGCTTTCTTT. The encoded protein is CASSVGGGSEAFF.